Below are 15 T cell receptor beta chains sequenced from a single sample in a study of spatial heterogeneity in lung cancer. TCRdb re-called the 5' RACE reads through MiXCR, storing one row per CDR3 protein. The sample shows under 9,000 distinct CDR3 sequences, 7.8% of them seen only once. Time point: sample taken at primary tumor resection. Sequencing covered unsorted whole RNA taken from tumor, nontumor lung or frozen PBMC. Sequenced material: PBMCs, taken at surgery. These TCRs come from a female donor with early-stage non-small cell lung cancer.

This clonotype has a count of ten or more. The chain has TRBV6-1 and TRBJ2-7; the D gene could be TRBD1 or TRBD2 (5 bases each). CDR3 length equals 13 residues. The V and J ends lost 6 bases and 3 bases respectively, with 12 bases between them. Germline V gene data show CDR1 as MNHNS and CDR2 as SASEGT. CDR3 residues: CASRRDGNYEQYF. Here the CDR3 DNA reads TGTGCCAGCAGAAGGGACGGGAACTACGAGCAGTACTTC.

Relative to its sample, this clonotype is medium-sized. The chain has TRBV29-1 and TRBJ2-7, with no clear D. The germline gives CDR1 SQVTM, CDR2 ANQGSEA. The CDR3 spans 11 residues. V lost 2 bases and J lost 4, with 6 bases in between. The DNA for the CDR3 is TGCAGCGTTGAACTAGGATACGAGCAGTACTTC. This gives the protein CSVELGYEQYF.

This clonotype has at least ten counts. The chain employs TRBV5-1 and TRBJ1-1; 8 bases fit TRBD1. This CDR3 region has 15 residues. Germline-derived CDR1 and CDR2 are SGHRS and YFSETQ. J was trimmed by 4 bases and V by 5 bases; bases with no gene match: 10. CDR3 residues: CASSRDGTGGTEAFF. The CDR3 bases are TGCGCCAGCAGTCGAGACGGGACAGGAGGCACTGAAGCTTTCTTT.

This clonotype was picked up many times. Here the CDR3 DNA reads TGCAGTGCTAGGGGACAGGGAGATCAGCCCCAGCATTTT. Amino acids: CSARGQGDQPQHF. The rearrangement links TRBV20-1 to TRBJ1-5; 9 bases are shared with TRBD1. V shed 3 bases, J shed 5 bases, and the junction held 2 bases outside the gene matches. The CDR3 has 13 amino acids. CDR1 is DFQATT and CDR2 is SNEGSKA in the germline V gene (reference sequence).

The chain recombines TRBV6-1 with TRBJ1-4, with D possibly matching TRBD1 (6 bases). The germline V gene encodes CDR1 MNHNS and CDR2 SASEGT. CDR3 length: 18 residues. V shed 1 base and J shed 6 bases, with 21 bases lying between them. The CDR3, as DNA: TGTGCCAGCAGTGAAGGTGGCAGTTCTGATGGGGGCTATGAAAAACTGTTTTTT. Protein: CASSEGGSSDGGYEKLFF.

This clonotype occurred a few times. This rearrangement joins TRBV9 to TRBJ2-7; D remains ambiguous. V lost 3 bases to trimming and J lost 2 bases, with 12 bases between them. The CDR3 is made up of 14 amino acids. Germline V gene lookup returns CDR1 SGDLS and CDR2 YYNGEE. The CDR3 DNA sequence: TGTGCCAGCAGCGGTAGTAGTACGGCCTACGAGCAGTACTTC. It translates to CASSGSSTAYEQYF.

This clonotype is medium-sized within its sample. The chain employs TRBV19 and TRBJ1-5, with a tentative D call TRBD1 (6 bases). CDR1 and CDR2 (germline): LNHDA, SQIVND (reference sequence). V was cut by 7 bases and J by 3 bases, with 22 bases left in between. The CDR3 totals 17 residues. This CDR3 is CASTPSQRTDFNQPQHF. CDR3 nucleotide sequence: TGTGCCAGTACCCCAAGTCAAAGGACAGATTTCAATCAGCCCCAGCATTTT.

This clonotype was seen at least ten times. The chain has TRBV10-3 and TRBJ1-1; D gene unclear. Germline V CDR1 and CDR2: ENHRY, SYGVKD. Deletions cut 10 bases from V and 1 base from J, with 7 bases between. CDR3 length equals 11 residues. The CDR3 is CASTENTEAFF. In DNA, the CDR3 is TGTGCCAGTACAGAGAACACTGAAGCTTTCTTT.

This clonotype is medium-sized within its sample. V gene TRBV6-5 combines with J gene TRBJ2-3; 7 bases map to TRBD2. CDR1 and CDR2 (germline): MNHEY, SVGAGI. The CDR3 length is 12 residues. After removal of 8 bases from V and 5 bases from J, the junction contained 4 bases not matched to a gene. The CDR3 is CASGRAGDTQYF. The CDR3, as DNA: TGTGCCAGCGGGAGGGCCGGAGATACGCAGTATTTT.

The rearrangement joins TRBV2 to TRBJ1-5, with D tentatively TRBD1 (5 bases). Trimming took 7 bases from V and 5 from J, leaving 12 bases between them. The CDR3 has 13 residues. Germline loops: CDR1 SNHLY, CDR2 FYNNEI. The CDR3: CASTRQIYQPQHF. DNA of the CDR3: TGTGCCAGCACTAGACAGATCTATCAGCCCCAGCATTTT.

To note about this clonotype: Possible read error: a much larger clone is one base away. This chain joins TRBV28 and TRBJ1-1, with D possibly matching TRBD1 (5 bases). This CDR3 region has 15 residues. Per the germline V gene, CDR1 is MDHEN and CDR2 is SYDVKM. The CDR3 spells CASSPPLGHYTEASF. CDR3 DNA sequence: TGTGCCAGCAGCCCCCCCCTCGGACACTACACTGAAGCTTCCTTT. The full variable domain, its missing parts supplied by reference TRBV28 and TRBJ1-1, is DVKVTQSSRYLVKRTGEKVFLECVQDMDHENMFWYRQDPGLGLRLIYFSYDVKMKEKGDIPEGYSVSREKKERFSLILESASTNQTSMYLCASSPPLGHYTEASFGQGTRLTVV.

The chain recombines TRBV9 with TRBJ2-2, with D hard to call. The V and J ends lost 4 bases and 1 base respectively, with 11 bases between them. CDR1 SGDLS and CDR2 YYNGEE come from the germline V gene. The CDR3 covers 15 residues. The CDR3 loop is CASSPRTGNTGELFF. The CDR3, as DNA: TGTGCCAGCAGCCCCCGCACTGGGAACACCGGGGAGCTGTTTTTT. The complete variable domain, with remaining parts taken from reference TRBV9 and TRBJ2-2, reads DSGVTQTPKHLITATGQRVTLRCSPRSGDLSVYWYQQSLDQGLQFLIQYYNGEERAKGNILERFSAQQFPDLHSELNLSSLELGDSALYFCASSPRTGNTGELFFGEGSRLTVL.

This clonotype was recorded many times. The chain recombines TRBV5-1 with TRBJ2-1, with unresolved D. In germline, CDR1 is SGHRS, CDR2 YFSETQ. The CDR3 is 14 residues long. Trimming cost V 2 bases and J 8 bases, with 14 bases left between them. The CDR3, as DNA: TGCGCCAGCAGCTTTGGTTCTGGGCTTGATGAGCAGTTCTTC. Protein: CASSFGSGLDEQFF.

The CDR3 sequence is CASSYGTGGLRVAQYF. The CDR3 coding sequence is TGTGCCAGCAGCTACGGGACAGGGGGTTTAAGAGTGGCCCAGTACTTC. The chain carries TRBV6-5 and TRBJ2-5, with 11 nucleotides matching TRBD1. CDR1 and CDR2 (germline): MNHEY, SVGAGI. This CDR3 contains 16 residues. J lost 9 bases, V lost 6 bases, and 15 bases had no gene match.

This clonotype was seen only a few times. This sequence joins TRBV20-1 and TRBJ2-1; TRBD2 agrees at 8 bases. Germline lookup yields CDR1 DFQATT and CDR2 SNEGSKA (reference sequence). With 5 bases clipped from V and 10 bases from J, the junction kept 7 bases outside the gene matches. The CDR3 is made up of 12 amino acids. The CDR3 spells CSAGAGGREQFF. The CDR3 nucleotides are TGCAGTGCTGGGGCGGGGGGCCGAGAGCAGTTCTTC.